These T cell receptor beta chains were read from a single sample in a study of blood T cells in healthy people across ages. TCRdb reprocessed the 5' RACE reads with MiXCR, giving one entry per CDR3 protein. The sample has 600,000 to 850,000 distinct CDR3 sequences; around 46% are singletons. Sequenced input: blood. Receptors were obtained from a woman in her sixties in good health. Both conserved end residues are part of each CDR3. Each record gives: D gene, J gene, clone size, V gene, CDR3 length, CDR3 DNA, CDR3 protein. The D gene is left open where the match is weak. Only some rows state a clone size, as once, few, many or a class for expanded clones.

D gene: .; J gene: TRBJ2-7; clone size: .; V gene: TRBV12-3/TRBV12-4; CDR3 length: 13; CDR3 DNA: TGTGCCACTGGACAGACCAGTTACAATGAGCAGTACTTC; CDR3 protein: CATGQTSYNEQYF
D gene: .; J gene: TRBJ1-1; clone size: few; V gene: TRBV6-5; CDR3 length: 14; CDR3 DNA: TGTGCCAGCAGTTACTCGCGGGGGAACACTGAAGCTTTCTTT; CDR3 protein: CASSYSRGNTEAFF
D gene: .; J gene: TRBJ2-2; clone size: .; V gene: TRBV6-4; CDR3 length: 13; CDR3 DNA: TGTGCCAGCAGTGAAGGGAACACCGGGGAGCTGTTTTTT; CDR3 protein: CASSEGNTGELFF
D gene: .; J gene: TRBJ2-7; clone size: few; V gene: TRBV2; CDR3 length: 13; CDR3 DNA: TGTGCCAGCAGTGAAGTAACAGGGAGCGAGCAGTACTTC; CDR3 protein: CASSEVTGSEQYF
D gene: .; J gene: TRBJ2-2; clone size: .; V gene: TRBV7-9; CDR3 length: 15; CDR3 DNA: TGTGCCAGCAGCTCTCAGGGATTGAACACCGGGGAGCTGTTTTTT; CDR3 protein: CASSSQGLNTGELFF
D gene: .; J gene: TRBJ2-5; clone size: .; V gene: TRBV29-1; CDR3 length: 12; CDR3 DNA: TGCAGCGTTGTAGACGGCCAAGAGACCCAGTACTTC; CDR3 protein: CSVVDGQETQYF
D gene: .; J gene: TRBJ1-4; clone size: once; V gene: TRBV29-1; CDR3 length: 13; CDR3 DNA: TGCAGCGTTGGTTCGGCAGTGAATGAAAACCTGTTTTTT; CDR3 protein: CSVGSAVNENLFF
D gene: .; J gene: TRBJ2-5; clone size: .; V gene: TRBV2; CDR3 length: 17; CDR3 DNA: TGTGCCAGCAGTGAAGCGGCTGCAGGGGGGTACCAAGAGACCCAGTACTTC; CDR3 protein: CASSEAAAGGYQETQYF
D gene: TRBD1; J gene: TRBJ2-7; clone size: .; V gene: TRBV6-2/TRBV6-3; CDR3 length: 15; CDR3 DNA: TGTGCCAGCACCCTGACAGGGGGTCAGATATACGAGCAGTACTTC; CDR3 protein: CASTLTGGQIYEQYF
D gene: TRBD1; J gene: TRBJ2-6; clone size: few; V gene: TRBV6-5; CDR3 length: 19; CDR3 DNA: TGTGCCAGCAGTTACTCGATAGGGGGACAGGGCAATGGGGCCAACGTCCTGACTTTC; CDR3 protein: CASSYSIGGQGNGANVLTF
D gene: .; J gene: TRBJ2-7; clone size: .; V gene: TRBV3-1; CDR3 length: 14; CDR3 DNA: TGTGCCAGCAGCCAAGAGTTACCCATCAGCGAGCAGTACTTC; CDR3 protein: CASSQELPISEQYF
D gene: .; J gene: TRBJ2-1; clone size: few; V gene: TRBV24-1; CDR3 length: 14; CDR3 DNA: TGTGCCACCAGTGATGGCGGGGGCCCCAATGAGCAGTTCTTC; CDR3 protein: CATSDGGGPNEQFF
D gene: .; J gene: TRBJ1-6; clone size: .; V gene: TRBV20-1; CDR3 length: 16; CDR3 DNA: TGCAGTGCTAGAGATCCCCGGGACAAATCCAATTCACCCCTCCACTTT; CDR3 protein: CSARDPRDKSNSPLHF
D gene: .; J gene: TRBJ2-3; clone size: .; V gene: TRBV7-3; CDR3 length: 13; CDR3 DNA: TGTGCCAACAGCCTAACAGTCAGAGATACGCAGTATTTT; CDR3 protein: CANSLTVRDTQYF
D gene: .; J gene: TRBJ1-2; clone size: .; V gene: TRBV21-1; CDR3 length: 14; CDR3 DNA: TGTGCCAGCAGCAAAATCCCCCTTTTCAATGGCTACACCTTC; CDR3 protein: CASSKIPLFNGYTF
D gene: .; J gene: TRBJ1-2; clone size: .; V gene: TRBV12-3/TRBV12-4; CDR3 length: 14; CDR3 DNA: TGTGCCGGCAGTTTGAAACAGGGATCCTATGGCTACACCTTC; CDR3 protein: CAGSLKQGSYGYTF
D gene: TRBD1; J gene: TRBJ1-5; clone size: few; V gene: TRBV11-2; CDR3 length: 15; CDR3 DNA: TGTGCCAGCAGCTTGAGGGGGGACAGAGGTCAGCCCCAGCATTTT; CDR3 protein: CASSLRGDRGQPQHF
D gene: TRBD1; J gene: TRBJ2-7; clone size: few; V gene: TRBV9; CDR3 length: 15; CDR3 DNA: TGTGCCAGCAGCGCCGAGGGGACAGGGTCATTCGAGCAGTACTTC; CDR3 protein: CASSAEGTGSFEQYF
D gene: TRBD1; J gene: TRBJ2-5; clone size: .; V gene: TRBV2; CDR3 length: 13; CDR3 DNA: TGTGCCAGCAGTCGGACAGGGAAAGAGACCCAGTACTTC; CDR3 protein: CASSRTGKETQYF
D gene: .; J gene: TRBJ2-1; clone size: .; V gene: TRBV6-2/TRBV6-3; CDR3 length: 13; CDR3 DNA: TGTGCCAGCAGACAATCCCAGGGAACTGAGCAGTTCTTC; CDR3 protein: CASRQSQGTEQFF
D gene: .; J gene: TRBJ2-1; clone size: .; V gene: TRBV4-2; CDR3 length: 16; CDR3 DNA: TGTGCCAGCAGCCAAGATGATGGAGGGGGCGGCAATGAGCAGTTCTTC; CDR3 protein: CASSQDDGGGGNEQFF
D gene: .; J gene: TRBJ2-7; clone size: .; V gene: TRBV6-2/TRBV6-3; CDR3 length: 15; CDR3 DNA: TGTGCCAGCAGTTACGGGGTAGCGCAGCACTACGAGCAGTACTTC; CDR3 protein: CASSYGVAQHYEQYF
D gene: TRBD2; J gene: TRBJ2-5; clone size: .; V gene: TRBV4-2; CDR3 length: 14; CDR3 DNA: TGTGCCAGCAGCCATGGCGGGAGCGGTGAGACCCAGTACTTC; CDR3 protein: CASSHGGSGETQYF
D gene: TRBD2; J gene: TRBJ2-4; clone size: .; V gene: TRBV5-1; CDR3 length: 18; CDR3 DNA: TGCGCCAGCAGCTTGGGGGGACTAGCGGGACTAGCCAAAAACATTCAGTACTTC; CDR3 protein: CASSLGGLAGLAKNIQYF
D gene: TRBD2; J gene: TRBJ2-1; clone size: few; V gene: TRBV20-1; CDR3 length: 16; CDR3 DNA: TGCAGTGCTAGACGGGCCTCCGGGACTAGCATGGATGAGCAGTTCTTC; CDR3 protein: CSARRASGTSMDEQFF
D gene: TRBD2; J gene: TRBJ2-5; clone size: once; V gene: TRBV20-1; CDR3 length: 14; CDR3 DNA: TGCAGTGCTAGAGCGGCGGGAGGAAGGGAGACCCAGTACTTC; CDR3 protein: CSARAAGGRETQYF
D gene: TRBD2; J gene: TRBJ2-1; clone size: .; V gene: TRBV20-1; CDR3 length: 14; CDR3 DNA: TGCAGTGCACACCACAGCGGGAGTACGTATGAGCAGTTCTTC; CDR3 protein: CSAHHSGSTYEQFF
D gene: .; J gene: TRBJ2-4; clone size: few; V gene: TRBV6-5; CDR3 length: 13; CDR3 DNA: TGTGCCAGCAGTTACACATTAGCCTCCATTCAGTACTTC; CDR3 protein: CASSYTLASIQYF
D gene: .; J gene: TRBJ2-1; clone size: few; V gene: TRBV3-1; CDR3 length: 12; CDR3 DNA: TGTGCCAGCAGCCAAGACGGGACGAGGCAGTTCTTC; CDR3 protein: CASSQDGTRQFF
D gene: TRBD1; J gene: TRBJ1-4; clone size: .; V gene: TRBV5-1; CDR3 length: 15; CDR3 DNA: TGCGCCAGCAGCTTGACAGGGGGCCGGGATGAAAAACTGTTTTTT; CDR3 protein: CASSLTGGRDEKLFF
D gene: .; J gene: TRBJ1-2; clone size: .; V gene: TRBV20-1; CDR3 length: 12; CDR3 DNA: TGCAGTGCTAACGGGGGCAGTTGGGGCTACACCTTC; CDR3 protein: CSANGGSWGYTF
D gene: .; J gene: TRBJ1-2; clone size: .; V gene: TRBV28; CDR3 length: 14; CDR3 DNA: TGTGCCAGCAGCGAGCCCGGCCATCACTATGGCTACACCTTC; CDR3 protein: CASSEPGHHYGYTF
D gene: TRBD2; J gene: TRBJ2-3; clone size: .; V gene: TRBV11-2; CDR3 length: 16; CDR3 DNA: TGTGCCAGCAGCCAGTGGGTAATAGCGGGAGAAGATACGCAGTATTTT; CDR3 protein: CASSQWVIAGEDTQYF
D gene: .; J gene: TRBJ1-5; clone size: few; V gene: TRBV5-1; CDR3 length: 15; CDR3 DNA: TGCGCCAGCAGCTTGGGGTCCTATAGCAATCAGCCCCAGCATTTT; CDR3 protein: CASSLGSYSNQPQHF
D gene: .; J gene: TRBJ1-5; clone size: .; V gene: TRBV20-1; CDR3 length: 14; CDR3 DNA: TGCAGTGCTAGGGACGGGGCAGGAAGGCGGCCCCAGCATTTT; CDR3 protein: CSARDGAGRRPQHF
D gene: .; J gene: TRBJ2-1; clone size: .; V gene: TRBV20-1; CDR3 length: 14; CDR3 DNA: TGCAGTGCTAGAGGAGGGGGAGAAGTAAATGAGCAGTTCTTC; CDR3 protein: CSARGGGEVNEQFF
D gene: TRBD2; J gene: TRBJ2-1; clone size: .; V gene: TRBV12-3/TRBV12-4; CDR3 length: 15; CDR3 DNA: TGTGCCAGCAGCCCAAGCGGGAGGGCGGGAAATGAGCAGTTCTTC; CDR3 protein: CASSPSGRAGNEQFF
D gene: .; J gene: TRBJ2-4; clone size: .; V gene: TRBV7-2; CDR3 length: 18; CDR3 DNA: TGTGCCAGCAGCTTTTCAGGGTCGGGGACCTTAGCCAAAAACATTCAGTACTTC; CDR3 protein: CASSFSGSGTLAKNIQYF
D gene: .; J gene: TRBJ1-4; clone size: .; V gene: TRBV20-1; CDR3 length: 15; CDR3 DNA: TGCAGTGCTAGAGTGCTAGGGGGAACTAATGAAAAACTGTTTTTT; CDR3 protein: CSARVLGGTNEKLFF
D gene: .; J gene: TRBJ2-7; clone size: few; V gene: TRBV12-3/TRBV12-4; CDR3 length: 15; CDR3 DNA: TGTGCCAGCAGTTTAGTCGGTCTAGGCTACAATGAGCAGTACTTC; CDR3 protein: CASSLVGLGYNEQYF
D gene: .; J gene: TRBJ2-5; clone size: many; V gene: TRBV7-2; CDR3 length: 15; CDR3 DNA: TGTGCCAGCAGCTACCTGGGACGGCCAGGGGAGACCCAGTACTTC; CDR3 protein: CASSYLGRPGETQYF
D gene: .; J gene: TRBJ2-7; clone size: few; V gene: TRBV20-1; CDR3 length: 13; CDR3 DNA: TGCAGTGCTAGAGATCAGGGAAACTACGAGCAGTACTTC; CDR3 protein: CSARDQGNYEQYF
D gene: .; J gene: TRBJ2-3; clone size: few; V gene: TRBV14; CDR3 length: 12; CDR3 DNA: TGTGCCAGCAGCCACTCATTAGATACGCAGTATTTT; CDR3 protein: CASSHSLDTQYF
D gene: .; J gene: TRBJ2-4; clone size: few; V gene: TRBV9; CDR3 length: 13; CDR3 DNA: TGTGCCAGCAGCCCTGGCAGCAAAAACATTCAGTACTTC; CDR3 protein: CASSPGSKNIQYF
D gene: TRBD2; J gene: TRBJ2-1; clone size: .; V gene: TRBV11-3; CDR3 length: 15; CDR3 DNA: TGTGCCAGCAGCTCCGGACTAGCGGGAAAAAATGAGCAGTTCTTC; CDR3 protein: CASSSGLAGKNEQFF